These T cell receptor beta chains were read from a single sample in a study of cytomegalovirus exposure and HLA in healthy donors. Some clones are missing from TCRdb's copy, which holds only in-frame ones; the method was immunoSEQ multiplex PCR. This sample has roughly 180,000 clones, with 75% to 90% found just once. The sequencing sample was made of PBMCs. The source is a girl aged 10-17 years in good health and CMV-seropositive. The CDR3 runs from the conserved cysteine through the conserved F or W. The order of the fields is V gene, clone size, D gene, J gene, CDR3 DNA, CDR3 protein. A D gene is named only where the DNA matches it firmly. Part of the rows lack a size; the others show once, few, many or a class for expanded clones.

v_call: TRBV10-2; clone_size: NA; d_call: TRBD2; j_call: TRBJ2-3; cdr3_nt: TGCGCCAGCAGTGCGACTAGCGGGACTACAGATACGCAGTATTTT; cdr3_aa: CASSATSGTTDTQYF
v_call: TRBV6-1; clone_size: NA; d_call: TRBD1; j_call: TRBJ1-2; cdr3_nt: TGTGCCAGCAGTGCCCGGGGACAGGGGACTCCTAACTATGGCTACACCTTC; cdr3_aa: CASSARGQGTPNYGYTF
v_call: TRBV7-6; clone_size: NA; d_call: NA; j_call: TRBJ1-4; cdr3_nt: TGTGCCAGCAGCTTATATCCTCGGGAAAAACTGTTTTTT; cdr3_aa: CASSLYPREKLFF
v_call: TRBV2; clone_size: NA; d_call: TRBD2; j_call: TRBJ2-1; cdr3_nt: TGTGCCAGCAGGGGCGGGAGGCTAGCGGGAGGTGGGAATGAGCAGTTCTTC; cdr3_aa: CASRGGRLAGGGNEQFF
v_call: TRBV19; clone_size: NA; d_call: NA; j_call: TRBJ1-5; cdr3_nt: TGTGCCAGCCAATCCGGGAATCAGCCCCAGCATTTT; cdr3_aa: CASQSGNQPQHF
v_call: TRBV29-1; clone_size: NA; d_call: TRBD2; j_call: TRBJ2-1; cdr3_nt: TGCAGCGCCGGGGGACTAGCGGGAGTTGAGCAGTTCTTC; cdr3_aa: CSAGGLAGVEQFF
v_call: TRBV6-1; clone_size: few; d_call: NA; j_call: TRBJ1-1; cdr3_nt: TGTGCCAGCAGAGGGGCTGCTGAAGCTTTCTTT; cdr3_aa: CASRGAAEAFF
v_call: TRBV5-4; clone_size: once; d_call: NA; j_call: TRBJ2-7; cdr3_nt: TGTGCCAGCAGCTTGGCGTGGAGCTCCTACGAGCAGTACTTC; cdr3_aa: CASSLAWSSYEQYF
v_call: TRBV7-3; clone_size: NA; d_call: TRBD2; j_call: TRBJ2-1; cdr3_nt: TGTGCCAGCAGCTATAAAGGTGGCGGGAGGGCCTATGAGCAGTTCTTC; cdr3_aa: CASSYKGGGRAYEQFF
v_call: TRBV7-9; clone_size: once; d_call: TRBD1; j_call: TRBJ2-6; cdr3_nt: TGTGCCAGCAGCTCCAGGGGGACCGGGGCCAACGTCCTGACTTTC; cdr3_aa: CASSSRGTGANVLTF
v_call: TRBV7-9; clone_size: NA; d_call: TRBD1; j_call: TRBJ1-2; cdr3_nt: TGTGCCAGCAGCAACGCCGTCGGGACAGGGTACTATGGCTACACCTTC; cdr3_aa: CASSNAVGTGYYGYTF
v_call: TRBV30; clone_size: once; d_call: TRBD1; j_call: TRBJ2-1; cdr3_nt: TGTGCCTGGAGTATGGGAAACAGGGGGCGTTACAATGAGCAGTTCTTC; cdr3_aa: CAWSMGNRGRYNEQFF
v_call: TRBV30; clone_size: NA; d_call: TRBD1; j_call: TRBJ1-4; cdr3_nt: TGTGCTTTACACAGGGGGCGCCCTGAAAAACTGTTTTTT; cdr3_aa: CALHRGRPEKLFF
v_call: TRBV5-1; clone_size: NA; d_call: NA; j_call: TRBJ2-6; cdr3_nt: TGCGCCAGCAGCTTCGACAGAACTGACTCTGGGGCCAACGTCCTGACTTTC; cdr3_aa: CASSFDRTDSGANVLTF
v_call: TRBV13; clone_size: NA; d_call: NA; j_call: TRBJ2-5; cdr3_nt: TGTGCCAGCAGCTACAAAGAGACCCAGTACTTC; cdr3_aa: CASSYKETQYF
v_call: TRBV7-9; clone_size: NA; d_call: NA; j_call: TRBJ1-1; cdr3_nt: TGTGCCAGCAGCTTAAGTAGGGGGTCGGAAGCTTTCTTT; cdr3_aa: CASSLSRGSEAFF
v_call: TRBV5-1; clone_size: once; d_call: TRBD2; j_call: TRBJ2-3; cdr3_nt: TGCGCCAGCAGCCGAACTAGCGGGAGCACAGATACGCAGTATTTT; cdr3_aa: CASSRTSGSTDTQYF
v_call: TRBV6-6; clone_size: NA; d_call: NA; j_call: TRBJ1-3; cdr3_nt: TGTGCCAGCAGTTACGAACCTAGGAGGTATAGGAACACCATATATTTT; cdr3_aa: CASSYEPRRYRNTIYF
v_call: TRBV7-9; clone_size: NA; d_call: NA; j_call: TRBJ2-7; cdr3_nt: TGTGCCAGCAGCTTAGCACTCAGGGGACAATCCTACGAGCAGTACTTC; cdr3_aa: CASSLALRGQSYEQYF
v_call: TRBV7-6; clone_size: NA; d_call: NA; j_call: TRBJ2-5; cdr3_nt: TGTGCCAGCAGCTTAGCGACGTGGAGGAGGGTAGGAGAGACCCAGTACTTC; cdr3_aa: CASSLATWRRVGETQYF
v_call: TRBV11-2; clone_size: NA; d_call: NA; j_call: TRBJ1-4; cdr3_nt: TGTGCCAGCAGCTCCCGCCCTCGGGGGATGACTAATGAAAAACTGTTTTTT; cdr3_aa: CASSSRPRGMTNEKLFF
v_call: TRBV7-8; clone_size: NA; d_call: TRBD1; j_call: TRBJ2-7; cdr3_nt: TGTGCCAGCAGCTTCGTACAGGGGGAAAACTACGAGCAGTACTTC; cdr3_aa: CASSFVQGENYEQYF
v_call: TRBV29-1; clone_size: NA; d_call: TRBD2; j_call: TRBJ2-7; cdr3_nt: TGCAGCGTCGCGGGGACTATAACCTACGAGCAGTACTTC; cdr3_aa: CSVAGTITYEQYF
v_call: TRBV2; clone_size: NA; d_call: TRBD2; j_call: TRBJ2-1; cdr3_nt: TGTGCCAGCAGTGAAGAGGGGACTAGAACGGACAATGAGCAGTTCTTC; cdr3_aa: CASSEEGTRTDNEQFF